Reported below is one T cell receptor (beta chain). The table came from immunoSEQ multiplex PCR; TCRdb's copy has only in-frame clones and leaves some out. The sample lists hundreds of thousands of clones, approximately 88% occurring once. V shed 7 bases and J shed 11 bases, with 20 bases lying between them. The CDR3 length is 13 residues. Germline values: CDR1 MNHEY, CDR2 SVGAGI. This sample is part of a study of blood T cell repertoires in COVID-19. Study-level information: The analysed material was cDNA or gDNA that came from T cells, B-cell-depleted T cells, or PBMCs.

Sample: peripheral blood. This sequence joins TRBV6-5 and TRBJ1-1, with D possibly TRBD1 on 5 matching bases. This clonotype was obtained from a man aged 40-55 years with acute or convalescent COVID-19. CDR3 sequence: CASTSRGGSEAFF. Written as DNA, the CDR3 is TGTGCCAGCACTTCCCGGGGGGGTTCGGAGGCTTTCTTT.